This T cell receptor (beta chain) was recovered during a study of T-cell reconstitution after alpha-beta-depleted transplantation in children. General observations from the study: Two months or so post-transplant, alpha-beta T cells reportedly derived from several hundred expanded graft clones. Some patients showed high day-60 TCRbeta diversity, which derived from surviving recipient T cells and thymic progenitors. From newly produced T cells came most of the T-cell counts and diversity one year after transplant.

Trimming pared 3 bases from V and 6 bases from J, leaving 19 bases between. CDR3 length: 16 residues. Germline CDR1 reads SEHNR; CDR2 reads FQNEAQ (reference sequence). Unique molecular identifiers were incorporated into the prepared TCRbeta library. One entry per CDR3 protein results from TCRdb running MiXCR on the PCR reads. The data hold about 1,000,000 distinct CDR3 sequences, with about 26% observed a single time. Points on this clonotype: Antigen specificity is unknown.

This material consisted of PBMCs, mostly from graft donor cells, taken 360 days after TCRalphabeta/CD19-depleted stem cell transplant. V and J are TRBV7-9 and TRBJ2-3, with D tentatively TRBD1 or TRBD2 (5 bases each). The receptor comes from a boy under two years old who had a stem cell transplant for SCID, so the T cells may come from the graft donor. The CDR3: CASSFSGTTLLDTQYF. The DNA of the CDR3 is TGTGCCAGCAGCTTCTCAGGGACCACCCTTTTGGATACGCAGTATTTT.